The T cell receptor (beta chain) described here comes from a study of blood T cell repertoires in COVID-19. Across the whole study: PBMCs, B-cell-depleted T cells, or T cells provided the cDNA or gDNA that made up the material.

In the source study's methods: Estimated nucleated cell counts came from reference gene primer amplification. This table comes from immunoSEQ multiplex PCR, and its TCRdb copy is limited to in-frame clones, with some not included. That table gives V, J and clone size, and the DNA gave D and trimming. The sample has under 200,000 clones; about 87% are singletons. Between the trimmed V and J ends, which lost 6 bases and 5 bases, there was a span of 10 bases. This CDR3 is 13 amino acids long. Germline V gives CDR1 ENHRY, CDR2 SYGVKD. J is TRBJ2-2 and V is TRBV10-3; unclear D gene. The sequencing sample was made of peripheral blood. The sequence derives from a man aged 55 to 70 with acute or convalescent COVID-19. The CDR3 bases are TGTGCCATCAGGGCGGAAAGGACCGGGGAGCTGTTTTTT. It encodes CAIRAERTGELFF.